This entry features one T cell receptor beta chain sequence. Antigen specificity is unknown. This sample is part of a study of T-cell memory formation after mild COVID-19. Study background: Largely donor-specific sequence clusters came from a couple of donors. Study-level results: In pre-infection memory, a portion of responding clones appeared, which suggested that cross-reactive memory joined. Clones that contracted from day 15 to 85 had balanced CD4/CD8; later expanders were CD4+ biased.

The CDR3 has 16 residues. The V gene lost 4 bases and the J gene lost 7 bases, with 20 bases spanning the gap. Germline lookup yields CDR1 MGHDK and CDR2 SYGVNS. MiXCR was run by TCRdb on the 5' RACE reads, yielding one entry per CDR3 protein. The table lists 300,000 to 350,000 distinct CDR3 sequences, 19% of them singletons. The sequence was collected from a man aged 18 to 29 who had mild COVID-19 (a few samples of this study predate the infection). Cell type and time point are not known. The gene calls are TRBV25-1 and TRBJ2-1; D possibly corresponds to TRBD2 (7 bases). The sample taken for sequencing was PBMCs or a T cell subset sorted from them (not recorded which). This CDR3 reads CASSVSRGAGLNEQFF. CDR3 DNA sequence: TGTGCCAGCAGTGTTTCCCGGGGGGCGGGATTGAATGAGCAGTTCTTC.